Here is one T cell receptor beta chain with its context. A quantity of about 0.5 to 1 ug RNA underwent reverse transcription using random hexamers. Amplification of TCR beta CDR3 across 54 Vbeta and 13 Jbeta was performed with immunoSEQ multiplex PCR. Via MiXCR, TCRdb re-called the immunoSEQ multiplex PCR reads, giving one row per CDR3 protein. Of about 150,000 distinct CDR3 sequences in the sample, about 95% were seen once. This sample is drawn from a study of CD8 T cells in Susac syndrome. CDR1 and CDR2 from the germline V gene are MNHEY and SVGAGI. The CDR3 totals 15 residues. The V and J ends lost 5 bases and 5 bases respectively, with 13 bases between them. TEMRA cells were FACS-enriched, with CD8+ and CD4+ T cells isolated negatively.

The source of this sequence is a human donor with multiple sclerosis. The gene calls are TRBV6-5 and TRBJ1-6; D is possibly TRBD1 (6 bases). The source material was CD4+ T cells from PBMCs. As DNA, the CDR3 is TGTGCCAGCAGTCGACCCAGGGGCGATAATTCACCCCTCCACTTT. The encoded protein is CASSRPRGDNSPLHF.